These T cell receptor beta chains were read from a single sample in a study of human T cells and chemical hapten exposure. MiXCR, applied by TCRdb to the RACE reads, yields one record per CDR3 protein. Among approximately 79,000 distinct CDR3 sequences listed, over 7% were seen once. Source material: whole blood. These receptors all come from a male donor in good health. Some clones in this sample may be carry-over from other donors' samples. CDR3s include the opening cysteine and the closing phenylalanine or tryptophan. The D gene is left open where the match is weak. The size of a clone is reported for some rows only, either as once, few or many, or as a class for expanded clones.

cdr3_aa: CASSPSGTGVDYGYTF
cdr3_nt: TGTGCCAGCAGTCCATCCGGGACAGGGGTAGACTATGGCTACACCTTC
j_call: TRBJ1-2
d_call: TRBD1
clone_size: many
v_call: TRBV6-2/TRBV6-3
cdr3_length: 16

cdr3_aa: CASSYPTQVPEAFF
cdr3_nt: TGTGCCAGCAGTTACCCGACACAGGTACCTGAAGCTTTCTTT
j_call: TRBJ1-1
d_call: .
clone_size: .
v_call: TRBV6-2/TRBV6-3
cdr3_length: 14

cdr3_aa: CASSLAGIEQFF
cdr3_nt: TGCGCCAGCAGCTTAGCAGGGATTGAGCAGTTCTTC
j_call: TRBJ2-1
d_call: .
clone_size: few
v_call: TRBV5-1
cdr3_length: 12

cdr3_aa: CASSFTGERPLHF
cdr3_nt: TGTGCCAGCAGCTTTACAGGGGAGCGGCCCCTCCACTTT
j_call: TRBJ1-6
d_call: TRBD1
clone_size: few
v_call: TRBV11-2
cdr3_length: 13

cdr3_aa: CASSLASASYEQYF
cdr3_nt: TGTGCCAGCAGTTTAGCGTCGGCAAGCTACGAGCAGTACTTC
j_call: TRBJ2-7
d_call: .
clone_size: many
v_call: TRBV12-3/TRBV12-4
cdr3_length: 14

cdr3_aa: CASSLAEDGPYEQYF
cdr3_nt: TGTGCCAGCAGCTTAGCGGAGGACGGACCCTACGAGCAGTACTTC
j_call: TRBJ2-7
d_call: .
clone_size: .
v_call: TRBV7-2
cdr3_length: 15

cdr3_aa: CASTLSAVHEQYF
cdr3_nt: TGCGCCAGCACCTTAAGTGCCGTCCACGAGCAGTACTTC
j_call: TRBJ2-7
d_call: .
clone_size: few
v_call: TRBV5-1
cdr3_length: 13

cdr3_aa: CASSIGPVNEQYF
cdr3_nt: TGCGCCAGCAGTATAGGACCAGTCAACGAGCAGTACTTC
j_call: TRBJ2-7
d_call: .
clone_size: .
v_call: TRBV5-1
cdr3_length: 13

cdr3_aa: CASSLGTEYYGYTF
cdr3_nt: TGTGCCAGCAGCTTAGGGACAGAATACTATGGCTACACCTTC
j_call: TRBJ1-2
d_call: .
clone_size: .
v_call: TRBV7-9
cdr3_length: 14

cdr3_aa: CASSLGDRADIQYF
cdr3_nt: TGTGCCAGCAGTTTGGGGGACAGGGCTGACATTCAGTACTTC
j_call: TRBJ2-4
d_call: TRBD1
clone_size: .
v_call: TRBV28
cdr3_length: 14

cdr3_aa: CASSENSFRGTDTQYF
cdr3_nt: TGTGCCAGCAGCGAAAACTCTTTCAGAGGCACAGATACGCAGTATTTT
j_call: TRBJ2-3
d_call: .
clone_size: few
v_call: TRBV27
cdr3_length: 16

cdr3_aa: CASSLLDSTDTQYF
cdr3_nt: TGTGCCAGCAGTTTGCTCGACAGCACAGATACGCAGTATTTT
j_call: TRBJ2-3
d_call: .
clone_size: many
v_call: TRBV12-3/TRBV12-4
cdr3_length: 14

cdr3_aa: CSARDPSNQPQHF
cdr3_nt: TGCAGTGCCAGGGACCCGAGCAATCAGCCCCAGCATTTT
j_call: TRBJ1-5
d_call: .
clone_size: few
v_call: TRBV20-1
cdr3_length: 13

cdr3_aa: CASSTKMDTEAFF
cdr3_nt: TGTGCCAGCAGCACCAAAATGGACACTGAAGCTTTCTTT
j_call: TRBJ1-1
d_call: .
clone_size: .
v_call: TRBV7-9
cdr3_length: 13

cdr3_aa: CASSEQGSNTGELFF
cdr3_nt: TGTGCCAGCAGTGAACAGGGTTCGAACACCGGGGAGCTGTTTTTT
j_call: TRBJ2-2
d_call: .
clone_size: many
v_call: TRBV25-1
cdr3_length: 15

cdr3_aa: CASSPRQGPNTDTQCF
cdr3_nt: TGTGCCAGCAGTCCCCGACAGGGGCCCAACACAGATACGCAGTGTTTT
j_call: TRBJ2-3
d_call: TRBD1
clone_size: few
v_call: TRBV12-3/TRBV12-4
cdr3_length: 16

cdr3_aa: CASSLGAENSPLHF
cdr3_nt: TGTGCCAGCAGCTTAGGAGCGGAGAATTCACCCCTCCACTTT
j_call: TRBJ1-6
d_call: .
clone_size: .
v_call: TRBV11-2
cdr3_length: 14

cdr3_aa: CASSEGGAVTDTQYF
cdr3_nt: TGTGCCAGCAGCGAGGGGGGGGCGGTCACAGATACGCAGTATTTT
j_call: TRBJ2-3
d_call: .
clone_size: .
v_call: TRBV9
cdr3_length: 15

cdr3_aa: CASSQTGLPYEQYF
cdr3_nt: TGTGCCAGCAGCCAAACGGGTTTGCCCTACGAGCAGTACTTC
j_call: TRBJ2-7
d_call: .
clone_size: .
v_call: TRBV27
cdr3_length: 14

cdr3_aa: CSGIGTDTQYF
cdr3_nt: TGCAGCGGCATTGGCACAGATACGCAGTATTTT
j_call: TRBJ2-3
d_call: .
clone_size: few
v_call: TRBV29-1
cdr3_length: 11

cdr3_aa: CASSLPPGQGNTEAFF
cdr3_nt: TGTGCCAGCAGCCTACCACCGGGACAGGGTAACACTGAAGCTTTCTTT
j_call: TRBJ1-1
d_call: TRBD1
clone_size: many
v_call: TRBV7-9
cdr3_length: 16

cdr3_aa: CASSLTGTQLNYGYTF
cdr3_nt: TGTGCCAGCAGCCTAACTGGGACACAGCTTAACTATGGCTACACCTTC
j_call: TRBJ1-2
d_call: .
clone_size: .
v_call: TRBV14
cdr3_length: 16

cdr3_aa: CASSPRLAGISYNEQFF
cdr3_nt: TGTGCCAGCAGCCCAAGACTAGCGGGAATCTCCTACAATGAGCAGTTCTTC
j_call: TRBJ2-1
d_call: TRBD2
clone_size: few
v_call: TRBV7-9
cdr3_length: 17

cdr3_aa: CAISESAGREENIQYF
cdr3_nt: TGTGCCATCAGTGAGTCCGCAGGGCGTGAAGAAAACATTCAGTACTTC
j_call: TRBJ2-4
d_call: .
clone_size: few
v_call: TRBV10-3
cdr3_length: 16

cdr3_aa: CASSQDRAGASYNEQFF
cdr3_nt: TGTGCCAGCAGCCAAGATCGTGCGGGGGCCTCCTACAATGAGCAGTTCTTC
j_call: TRBJ2-1
d_call: .
clone_size: few
v_call: TRBV14
cdr3_length: 17

cdr3_aa: CASSPRFTGDYGYTF
cdr3_nt: TGTGCCAGCAGCCCACGATTTACAGGGGACTATGGCTACACCTTC
j_call: TRBJ1-2
d_call: TRBD1
clone_size: .
v_call: TRBV9
cdr3_length: 15

cdr3_aa: CASSLADTQYF
cdr3_nt: TGTGCCAGCAGCTTAGCAGATACGCAGTATTTT
j_call: TRBJ2-3
d_call: .
clone_size: many
v_call: TRBV7-2
cdr3_length: 11